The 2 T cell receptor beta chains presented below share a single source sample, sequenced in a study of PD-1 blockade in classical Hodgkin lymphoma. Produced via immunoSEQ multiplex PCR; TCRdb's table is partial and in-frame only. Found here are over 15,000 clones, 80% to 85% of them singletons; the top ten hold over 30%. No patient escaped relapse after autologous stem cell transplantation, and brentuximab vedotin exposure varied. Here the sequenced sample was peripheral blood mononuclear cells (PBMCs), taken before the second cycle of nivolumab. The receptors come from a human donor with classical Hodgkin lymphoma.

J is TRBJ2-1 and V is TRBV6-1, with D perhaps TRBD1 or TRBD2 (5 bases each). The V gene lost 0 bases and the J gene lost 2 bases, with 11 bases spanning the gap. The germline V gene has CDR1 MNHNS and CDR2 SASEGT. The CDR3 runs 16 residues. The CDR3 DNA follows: TGTGCCAGCAGTGAAGCAAGTGGGGGTGCCTACAATGAGCAGTTCTTC. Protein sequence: CASSEASGGAYNEQFF.

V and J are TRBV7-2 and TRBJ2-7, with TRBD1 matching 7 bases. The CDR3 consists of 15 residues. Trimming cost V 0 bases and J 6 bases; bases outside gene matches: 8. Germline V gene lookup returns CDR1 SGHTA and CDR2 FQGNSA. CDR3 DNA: TGTGCCAGCAGCTTAGCCCAGGGGGTGTCGGTCGAGCAGTACTTC. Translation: CASSLAQGVSVEQYF.